The clone carrying this T cell receptor (beta chain) occurred many times. The target antigen is unknown. The entry originates in a study of T cells after yellow fever vaccination. Trimming pared 5 bases from V and 0 bases from J, leaving 16 bases between. This CDR3 is built from 16 residues. The germline CDR1 and CDR2 sequences are SGHRS and YFSETQ. TCRdb independently ran MiXCR on the 5' RACE reads; one entry per CDR3 protein. Of about 150,000 distinct CDR3 sequences listed, about 6.2% are singletons. General study findings and limits: Most primary-vaccination clones recurred post-booster (roughly 96% CD4, more than 85% CD8). The secondary response peaked faster, at day 5 versus 15, but was weaker. Abundant bulk-population clonotypes could contaminate the FACS-sorted repertoires. Of the clonotypes, a small share occurred in both CD4 and CD8 compartments.

The chain combines TRBV5-1 with TRBJ2-3, with D hard to call. The source material was CD4+ T cells sorted from PBMCs, sampled 10 days after the yellow fever booster vaccination. The origin of this receptor is a man aged 30-40 years who received the YFV17D yellow fever vaccine. CDR3 region: CASSHYGSGSTDTQYF. The CDR3 bases are TGCGCCAGCAGTCATTATGGCTCCGGGAGCACAGATACGCAGTATTTT.